This TCR beta chain is from a study of blood T cell repertoires in COVID-19. Background on the study: From T cells, B-cell-depleted T cells, or PBMCs came the material, which was cDNA or gDNA.

As originally analysed: The authors estimated nucleated cell counts from reference gene primer amplification. Sequencing used immunoSEQ multiplex PCR; TCRdb keeps in-frame clones, though not all of them. The DNA gave D and trimming, while V, J and clone size come from that table. The sample has roughly 220,000 clones, approximately 81% seen once. Germline CDR1 reads SEHNR; CDR2 reads FQNEAQ (reference sequence). V lost 7 bases to trimming and J lost 6 bases; unmatched junction nucleotides: 9. The CDR3 sequence is 14 residues long. The chain combines TRBV7-9 with TRBJ2-1, with 7 positions matching TRBD1. Sequences were obtained from peripheral blood. This sequence originates from a man aged 45-60 years who had recovered from COVID-19. In DNA form, the CDR3 reads TGTGCCAGCATTGACAAGGGGGCAATCAATGAGCAGTTCTTC. The encoded protein is CASIDKGAINEQFF.